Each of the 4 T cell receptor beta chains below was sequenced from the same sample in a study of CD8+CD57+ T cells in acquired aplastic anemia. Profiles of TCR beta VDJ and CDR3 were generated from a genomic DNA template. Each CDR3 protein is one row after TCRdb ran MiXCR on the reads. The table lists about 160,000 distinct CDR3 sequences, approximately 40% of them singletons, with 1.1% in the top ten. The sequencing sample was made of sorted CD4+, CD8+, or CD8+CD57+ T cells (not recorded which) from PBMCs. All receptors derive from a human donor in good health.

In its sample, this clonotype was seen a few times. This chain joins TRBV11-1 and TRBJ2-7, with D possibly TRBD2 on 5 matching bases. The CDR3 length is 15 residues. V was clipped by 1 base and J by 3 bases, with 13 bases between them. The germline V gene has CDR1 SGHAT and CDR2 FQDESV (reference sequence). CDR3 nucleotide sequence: TGTGCCAGCAGCTTAGAGAGCGGAGCCCTCTACGAGCAGTACTTC. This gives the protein CASSLESGALYEQYF.

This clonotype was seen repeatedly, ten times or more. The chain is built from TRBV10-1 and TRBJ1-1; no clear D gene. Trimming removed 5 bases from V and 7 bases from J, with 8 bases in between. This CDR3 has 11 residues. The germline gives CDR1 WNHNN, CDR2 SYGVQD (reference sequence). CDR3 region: CASSSENEAFF. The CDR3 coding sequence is TGCGCCAGCAGTTCCGAAAATGAAGCTTTCTTT.

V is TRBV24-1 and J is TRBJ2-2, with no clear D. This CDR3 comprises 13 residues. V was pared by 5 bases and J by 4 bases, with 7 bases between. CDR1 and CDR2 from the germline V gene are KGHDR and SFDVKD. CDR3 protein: CATSGPGTGELFF. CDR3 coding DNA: TGTGCCACCAGTGGGCCGGGCACCGGGGAGCTGTTTTTT.

CDR3 sequence: CASSFSEDSPLHF. The CDR3 bases are TGTGCCAGCAGCTTCTCGGAGGATTCACCCCTCCACTTT. V is TRBV7-9 and J is TRBJ1-6; D is uncertain. This CDR3 region has 13 residues. The ends were cut back, 3 bases at V and 8 bases at J, with 8 bases in the middle. The germline gives CDR1 SEHNR, CDR2 FQNEAQ (reference sequence).